This passage covers 4 T cell receptor beta chains from one sample sequenced in a study of tumor-infiltrating lymphocytes in localized non-small cell lung cancer. The table came from immunoSEQ multiplex PCR; TCRdb's copy has only in-frame clones and leaves some out. The table includes 3,500 to 4,500 clones, around two thirds detected once. The sample consisted of uninvolved lung tissue not adjacent to the tumor. The receptor source for this set is a human donor with non-small cell lung cancer.

V and J are TRBV2 and TRBJ2-6; D may correspond to TRBD1 or TRBD2 (6 bases each). Trimming cost V 7 bases and J 5 bases, with 15 bases left between them. Germline CDR1 and CDR2: SNHLY and FYNNEI. The CDR3 is 15 residues long. The CDR3 reads CASTKGGGRANVLTF. The CDR3 DNA sequence: TGTGCCAGCACTAAAGGGGGAGGTAGGGCCAACGTCCTGACTTTC.

This clone showed up just a few times. The chain has TRBV6-5 and TRBJ1-5; 8 bases fit TRBD1. The CDR3 is made up of 13 amino acids. The trim removed 10 bases at V and 2 bases at J, leaving 4 bases unmatched. Germline values: CDR1 MNHEY, CDR2 SVGAGI. CDR3 coding DNA: TGTGCCACCGCAGGGGGCGGCAATCAGCCCCAGCATTTT. This gives the protein CATAGGGNQPQHF.

This clone was seen more than once but under ten times. The chain is built from TRBV27 and TRBJ2-3, with D uncertain. Germline loops: CDR1 MNHEY, CDR2 SMNVEV (reference sequence). Trimming pared 0 bases from V and 4 bases from J, leaving 5 bases between. The CDR3 runs 13 residues. DNA of the CDR3: TGTGCCAGCAGTTTATCGCGGCCAGATACGCAGTATTTT. This translates into CASSLSRPDTQYF.

This clone was observed a few times. The CDR3 DNA follows: TGCGCCAGCAGCCAAGCGGGGATAGCGGGCTATGAGCAGTTCTTC. Amino acid sequence: CASSQAGIAGYEQFF. V gene TRBV4-1 combines with J gene TRBJ2-1; 7 bases map to TRBD2. V lost 1 base to trimming and J lost 8 bases; unmatched junction nucleotides: 8. Germline values: CDR1 MGHRA, CDR2 YSYEKL. The CDR3 totals 15 residues.